This TCR beta chain originates from a study of identical twins. This clonotype appeared many times. This CDR3 region has 12 residues. Trimming cost V 5 bases and J 3 bases, with 6 bases left between them. TCRdb re-analysed the 5' RACE reads in MiXCR, keeping a single row per CDR3 protein. The data hold roughly 250,000 distinct CDR3 sequences, with approximately 6.8% observed a single time. The same data also contributed to another study, on yellow fever vaccine responses in identical twins.

This chain uses TRBV12-3 or TRBV12-4 with TRBJ2-3; D remains unclear. The sample taken for sequencing was CD8+ T cells sorted from blood. The TCR was taken from a woman under 30 in good health. The DNA for the CDR3 is TGTGCCAGCAGTCTACCGACAGATACGCAGTATTTT. Protein: CASSLPTDTQYF.